This record concerns one TCR beta chain sequence. This specimen comes from a study of T cell responses to AZD1222 COVID-19 vaccine. This CDR3 has 15 residues. The ends lost 1 base at V and 8 bases at J; junction bases unmatched: 6. The germline gives CDR1 SGHDT, CDR2 YYEEEE. Method: immunoSEQ multiplex PCR; TCRdb's copy keeps in-frame clones and lacks some. The table shows over 85,000 clones, with around 82% occurring only once. This TCR was sampled from an adult in good health. The J gene is TRBJ2-1, the V gene TRBV5-6; 10 bases map to TRBD2. Source: peripheral blood, taken on day 0 of AZD1222 vaccination. CDR3 DNA: TGTGCCAGCAGCTTGACGGGGACTAGCGCCGATGAGCAGTTCTTC. Encoded protein: CASSLTGTSADEQFF.